This T cell receptor beta chain was captured by sequencing in a study of blood T cell repertoires in COVID-19. Study in general: Acute-phase and convalescent COVID-19 samples originated in the United States, Italy and Spain. PBMCs, B-cell-depleted T cells, or T cells provided the cDNA or gDNA that made up the material.

As processed by the authors: Estimates of nucleated cell counts were drawn from the amplification of reference gene primers. Method: immunoSEQ multiplex PCR; TCRdb's copy keeps in-frame clones and lacks some. V and J calls and clone size are copied from that table; D and trimming were computed from the DNA. The repertoire has approximately 200,000 clones, around 75% of them found once; the top ten carry around 5%. The CDR3 contains 15 residues. V dropped 3 bases and J dropped 4; count of bases not matched to a gene: 6. CDR1 is PRHDT, CDR2 FYEKMQ, per germline (reference sequence). The V and J genes are TRBV13 and TRBJ1-2; TRBD1 agrees at 9 bases. This sequence was found in a human donor in a cohort sampled during active COVID-19. Material: peripheral blood. This CDR3 reads CASSFTGGLAYGYTF. Written as DNA, the CDR3 is TGTGCCAGCAGCTTTACAGGGGGCCTAGCCTATGGCTACACCTTC.